Described below is a single TCR beta chain sequence and its context. Antigen specificity is unknown. A template switching step contributed a universal primer site, while unique molecular identifiers were present in the cDNA. TCRdb reanalysed the 5' RACE reads using MiXCR and keeps one entry per CDR3 protein. The table records approximately 500,000 distinct CDR3 sequences, 12% to 15% of them present only once. The data were obtained in a study of identical twins. Notes on the study in general: Invariant populations such as MAIT and iNKT cells could partly muddle zero-insertion analyses. With abundant cord blood beta clonotypes, insertions were fewer; memory repertoires showed no such pattern.

The CDR3 extends over 14 amino acids. Germline trimming cut 5 bases from V and 2 bases from J; bases unmatched to any gene: 3. The germline gives CDR1 DFQATT, CDR2 SNEGSKA (reference sequence). These sequences were also reported in another study, on yellow fever vaccine responses in identical twins.

This sequence joins TRBV20-1 and TRBJ2-2, with 9 bases lining up with TRBD1. The source is a woman in her late teens or twenties in good health. The sample was CD4+ T cells sorted from blood. The CDR3, as DNA: TGCAGTGCTTCCACAGGGGGCAACACCGGGGAGCTGTTTTTT. Protein: CSASTGGNTGELFF.